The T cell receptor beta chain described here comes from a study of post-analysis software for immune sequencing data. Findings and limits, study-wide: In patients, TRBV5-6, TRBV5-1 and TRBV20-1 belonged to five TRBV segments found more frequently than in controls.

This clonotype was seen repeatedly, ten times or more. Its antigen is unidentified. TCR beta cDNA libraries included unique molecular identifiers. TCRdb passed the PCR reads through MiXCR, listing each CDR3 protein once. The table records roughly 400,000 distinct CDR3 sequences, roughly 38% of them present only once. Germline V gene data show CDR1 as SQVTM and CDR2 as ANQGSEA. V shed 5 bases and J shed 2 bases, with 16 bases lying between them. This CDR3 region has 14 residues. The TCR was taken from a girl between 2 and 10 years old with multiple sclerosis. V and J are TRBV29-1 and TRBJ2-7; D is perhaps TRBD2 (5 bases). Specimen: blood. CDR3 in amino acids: CSVSEGRLAYEQYF. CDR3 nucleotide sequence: TGCAGCGTTAGCGAGGGTCGGCTAGCCTACGAGCAGTACTTC.